Below are 2 T cell receptor beta chains sequenced from a single sample in a study of cytomegalovirus exposure and HLA in healthy donors. Sequencing used immunoSEQ multiplex PCR; TCRdb keeps in-frame clones, though not all of them. The table includes about 110,000 clones, about 85% detected once. The sample consisted of PBMCs. Receptors were obtained from a woman in her late teens or twenties in good health and CMV-seronegative.

The chain has TRBV7-9 and TRBJ1-6; no clear D gene. V was cut by 1 base and J by 7 bases, with 5 bases left in between. Germline loops: CDR1 SEHNR, CDR2 FQNEAQ (reference sequence). This CDR3 has 13 residues. The CDR3, as DNA: TGTGCCAGCAGCTTAGTAACAAATTCACCCCTCCACTTT. Protein sequence: CASSLVTNSPLHF.

The chain combines TRBV30 with TRBJ2-7; perhaps TRBD2 as D (6 bases). V dropped 5 bases and J dropped 1 base, with 9 bases sitting between them. The CDR3 sequence is 12 residues long. Germline V gene lookup returns CDR1 GTSNPN and CDR2 SVGIG (reference sequence). The CDR3 nucleotides read TGTGCCTGGGGGCTAGCGTCCTACGAGCAGTACTTC. It encodes CAWGLASYEQYF. The complete variable domain, with remaining parts taken from reference TRBV30 and TRBJ2-7, reads SQTIHQWPATLVQPVGSPLSLECTVEGTSNPNLYWYRQAAGRGLQLLFYSVGIGQISSEVPQNLSASRPQDRQFILSSKKLLLSDSGFYLCAWGLASYEQYFGPGTRLTVT.